This TCR beta chain derives from a study of CD8 T cells in Susac syndrome. Random hexamers primed reverse transcription of about 0.45 to 1 ug RNA. The authors amplified TCR beta CDR3 across 54 Vbeta and 13 Jbeta using immunoSEQ multiplex PCR. A single record per CDR3 protein comes from TCRdb applying MiXCR to the immunoSEQ multiplex PCR reads. The sample records approximately 200,000 distinct CDR3 sequences, about 96% being singletons. The J segment lost 10 bases and the V segment lost 1 base, leaving 5 bases of the junction unmatched. Germline V gene sequence: CDR1 GTSNPN, CDR2 SVGIG (reference sequence). This CDR3 comprises 13 residues.

The sequence derives from a human donor with multiple sclerosis. The J gene is TRBJ1-2, the V gene TRBV30; 11 bases line up with TRBD1. Sequenced material: CD4+ T cells from PBMCs. The CDR3 nucleotides are TGTGCCTGGAGTGGGACAGGGGGCCCGATCTACACCTTC. Its translation: CAWSGTGGPIYTF.